The TCR beta chain under discussion was sequenced for a study of T cell responses to AZD1222 COVID-19 vaccine. Study-wide points: Reports say nearly half of spike-specific TCRs go after unmutated variant regions. Regions 160-218 and 743-854 held dominance among vaccine-associated CD4 TCRs, which spanned spike. Only after the peak T cell response were repertoires sampled.

About this clone itself: The antigen is not known.

Produced via immunoSEQ multiplex PCR; TCRdb's table is partial and in-frame only. The table shows over 110,000 clones, with around 94% occurring only once. This sequence originates from an adult who had recovered from COVID-19. The sequencing used peripheral blood, collected after recovery from COVID-19.

In nucleotides, the CDR3 is TGTGCCAGTAGCCCACATCCGGGACAGTTCTCCTACGAGCAGTACTTC. It is translated as CASSPHPGQFSYEQYF. This chain links TRBV19 with TRBJ2-7, with 7 bases aligning to TRBD1. The CDR3 spans 16 residues. V was pared by 6 bases and J by 0 bases, with 11 bases of the junction left unmatched. Germline values: CDR1 LNHDA, CDR2 SQIVND (reference sequence).